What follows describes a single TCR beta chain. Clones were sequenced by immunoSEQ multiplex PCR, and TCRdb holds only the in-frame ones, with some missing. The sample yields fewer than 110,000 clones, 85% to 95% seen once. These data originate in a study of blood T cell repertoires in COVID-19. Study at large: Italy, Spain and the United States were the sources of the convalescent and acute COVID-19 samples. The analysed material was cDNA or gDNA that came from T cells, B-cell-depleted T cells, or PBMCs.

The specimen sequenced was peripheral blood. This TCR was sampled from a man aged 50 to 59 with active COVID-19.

The CDR3 loop reads CASSEGVTVGEQYF. The CDR3 DNA reads TGTGCCAGCAGTGAAGGGGTGACAGTAGGCGAGCAGTACTTC. This chain joins TRBV2 and TRBJ2-7, with TRBD1 as a possible D gene (5 bases). Trimming removed 1 base from V and 6 bases from J, with 13 bases in between. Germline CDR1 is SNHLY and CDR2 is FYNNEI. This CDR3 has 14 amino acids.